The 9 T cell receptor beta chains below all came from one sample that was sequenced in a study of cytomegalovirus exposure and HLA in healthy donors. The primer mix had 60 Vbeta and 13 Jbeta primers. Assay: immunoSEQ multiplex PCR; the TCRdb copy retains only in-frame clones and omits some. The sample lists some 140,000 clones; approximately 79% were seen once. The material sequenced was PBMCs. These receptors were collected from a male donor in good health and CMV-seronegative.

This sequence joins TRBV7-2 and TRBJ2-5; 11 nucleotides line up with TRBD2. V gave up 0 bases and J gave up 1 base; unmatched junction bases: 4. The CDR3 spans 17 residues. The germline V gene has CDR1 SGHTA and CDR2 FQGNSA. The CDR3 protein is CASSLASSGGLQETQYF. The CDR3 DNA reads TGTGCCAGCAGCTTAGCATCTAGCGGGGGGCTCCAAGAGACCCAGTACTTC.

The chain couples TRBV5-6 to TRBJ2-7; weak D call: TRBD2 (7 bases). V was shortened by 2 bases and J by 5 bases, with 8 bases between the two germline ends. From germline, CDR1 is SGHDT and CDR2 YYEEEE. This CDR3 is 12 amino acids long. This CDR3 reads CASSLGGDEQYF. DNA for the CDR3: TGTGCCAGCAGCTTAGGGGGGGACGAGCAGTACTTC.

This chain links TRBV9 with TRBJ2-5; D possibly corresponds to TRBD1 (6 bases). The CDR3 consists of 16 residues. Trimming pared 3 bases from V and 4 bases from J, leaving 19 bases between. From germline, CDR1 is SGDLS and CDR2 YYNGEE. The DNA of the CDR3 is TGTGCCAGCAGCGCACAGACGGTAGGGGGTCGAGAGACCCAGTACTTC. Its translation: CASSAQTVGGRETQYF. The variable domain in full, completed from reference TRBV9 and TRBJ2-5, reads DSGVTQTPKHLITATGQRVTLRCSPRSGDLSVYWYQQSLDQGLQFLIQYYNGEERAKGNILERFSAQQFPDLHSELNLSSLELGDSALYFCASSAQTVGGRETQYFGPGTRLLVL.

The chain's CDR3 is CASSYSGGEQYF. The CDR3 region has the DNA TGTGCCAGCAGCTACTCAGGGGGCGAGCAGTACTTC. This chain uses TRBV7-2 with TRBJ2-5, with TRBD1 matching over 7 bases. The J call could be wrong; TRBJ2-7 is a better fit for the DNA end. The CDR3 runs to 12 residues. From germline, CDR1 is SGHTA and CDR2 FQGNSA.

CDR3: CASSLGEGAGRSYEQYF. CDR3 nucleotides: TGTGCCAGCAGCTTAGGAGAAGGGGCGGGACGCTCCTACGAGCAGTACTTC. The chain combines TRBV7-9 with TRBJ2-7; TRBD2 is a possible D gene (6 bases). The germline V gene has CDR1 SEHNR and CDR2 FQNEAQ (reference sequence). V lost 1 base and J 0 bases, leaving 16 bases between the germline ends. CDR3 length: 17 amino acids.

The rearrangement links TRBV4-1 to TRBJ1-5; 7 positions agree with TRBD1. CDR3 length equals 16 residues. With 0 bases clipped from V and 1 base from J, the junction kept 3 bases outside the gene matches. The germline V gene encodes CDR1 MGHRA and CDR2 YSYEKL. CDR3 protein: CASSQDRDRSNQPQHF. For the CDR3, the DNA is TGCGCCAGCAGCCAAGATCGGGACAGAAGCAATCAGCCCCAGCATTTT.

The gene calls are TRBV5-1 and TRBJ2-4; tentatively, D is TRBD1 (5 bases). The V gene's germline CDR1 is SGHRS and CDR2 YFSETQ. The CDR3 runs to 17 residues. V was clipped by 3 bases and J by 0 bases, with 16 bases between them. CDR3 loop: CASSSRSGREAKNIQYF. In DNA, the CDR3 is TGCGCCAGCAGCTCTCGGAGTGGCAGGGAAGCCAAAAACATTCAGTACTTC.

This clone came up once. The chain joins TRBV7-9 to TRBJ1-2; the match to TRBD1 covers 7 bases. The CDR3 sequence is 13 residues long. CDR1 and CDR2 (germline): SEHNR, FQNEAQ (reference sequence). V was pared by 5 bases and J by 2 bases, with 2 bases of the junction left unmatched. As DNA, the CDR3 is TGTGCCAGCAGCCAGGGACAGAACTATGGCTACACCTTC. Translation gives CASSQGQNYGYTF.

The V and J genes are TRBV7-6 and TRBJ1-3; unclear D gene. Germline values: CDR1 SGHVS, CDR2 FNYEAQ. Trimming cost V 4 bases and J 1 base, with 20 bases left between them. The CDR3 loop spans 18 amino acids. The CDR3: CASSSPRDGGPSGNTIYF. In nucleotides, the CDR3 is TGTGCCAGCAGCTCGCCCCGAGATGGAGGCCCTTCTGGAAACACCATATATTTT.